The 10 T cell receptor beta chains below all came from one sample that was sequenced in a study of shared clonotypes between healthy human individuals. The repertoire was sequenced with immunoSEQ multiplex PCR; TCRdb's copy has only in-frame clones and lacks some. Here the sample spans about 710,000 clones, 55% to 75% being singletons. The material sequenced was memory CD4+ T cells sorted from blood. The sample's subset: CD45RA-negative fraction. The receptor source for this set is a woman younger than 45 in good health.

J is TRBJ2-3 and V is TRBV11-1; D remains unclear. Trimming took 2 bases from V and 2 from J, leaving 17 bases between them. There are 17 residues in the CDR3. Germline-derived CDR1 and CDR2 are SGHAT and FQDESV (reference sequence). CDR3 protein: CASSLSRKARPTDTQYF. The CDR3 DNA reads as TGTGCCAGCAGCTTATCGAGAAAGGCGAGACCCACAGATACGCAGTATTTT.

This sequence joins TRBV5-1 and TRBJ2-3; 14 bases agree with TRBD2. Germline V gene sequence: CDR1 SGHRS, CDR2 YFSETQ. Unmatched junction bases numbered 14, after V lost 7 bases and J lost 4 bases. The CDR3 contains 18 residues. CDR3 loop: CASERSGTSGSAADTQYF. The DNA of the CDR3 is TGCGCCAGCGAGAGATCCGGGACTAGCGGGAGTGCGGCAGATACGCAGTATTTT.

The rearrangement uses TRBV15 and TRBJ2-1; the match to TRBD2 covers 14 bases. Trimming took 3 bases from V and 8 from J; bases not matched to a gene: 12. Germline V CDR1 and CDR2: LNHNV, YYDKDF (reference sequence). This CDR3 is built from 18 residues. The CDR3 DNA reads TGTGCCACCAGCAGTGTTCCGGGACTAGCGGGAGTACTGTATGAGCAGTTCTTC. It translates to CATSSVPGLAGVLYEQFF.

As concerns this clone: Other nucleotide sequences from this sample produce the same CDR3. The rearrangement uses TRBV2 and TRBJ1-2; maybe TRBD1 (6 bases). This CDR3 region has 14 residues. V was clipped by 3 bases and J by 0 bases, with 8 bases between them. CDR1 is SNHLY and CDR2 is FYNNEI in the germline V gene. CDR3 protein: CASSDRGSNYGYTF. CDR3 sequence (DNA): TGTGCCAGCAGTGACAGGGGATCTAACTATGGCTACACCTTC.

DNA of the CDR3: TGTGCCAGCAGCTTAACTACTAGCGCCTCCTACGAGCAGTACTTC. It codes for CASSLTTSASYEQYF. This chain links TRBV7-9 with TRBJ2-7; 7 bases are shared with TRBD2. V was pared by 2 bases and J by 0 bases, with 4 bases of the junction left unmatched. Germline CDR1 is SEHNR and CDR2 is FQNEAQ (reference sequence). The CDR3 consists of 15 residues.

The chain recombines TRBV28 with TRBJ1-3, with 10 bases aligning to TRBD1. The ends lost 6 bases at V and 2 bases at J; junction bases unmatched: 7. The CDR3 has 16 residues. The germline CDR1 and CDR2 sequences are MDHEN and SYDVKM. As DNA, the CDR3 is TGTGCCAGCAGATTGGGACAGGGGAGCGCTGGAAACACCATATATTTT. This translates into CASRLGQGSAGNTIYF.

This chain links TRBV7-3 with TRBJ2-2, with D unclear. V dropped 2 bases and J dropped 5 bases, with 12 bases sitting between them. The CDR3 contains 15 residues. Germline CDR1 is SGHTA and CDR2 is FQGTGA. This CDR3 reads CASSLVEVRTGELFF. The CDR3, as DNA: TGTGCCAGCAGCTTAGTCGAGGTCCGGACCGGGGAGCTGTTTTTT.

The V gene is TRBV2, the J gene TRBJ1-3; D remains ambiguous. This CDR3 contains 11 residues. Looked up from germline, CDR1 is SNHLY and CDR2 is FYNNEI. The germline V and J ends were trimmed by 8 bases and 0 bases, with 2 bases remaining between them. The CDR3: CASGSGNTIYF. The CDR3, as DNA: TGTGCCAGCGGCTCTGGAAACACCATATATTTT.

This rearrangement joins TRBV15 to TRBJ1-1; D is uncertain. V lost 0 bases and J 2 bases, leaving 7 bases between the germline ends. CDR3 length: 14 residues. From germline, CDR1 is LNHNV and CDR2 YYDKDF (reference sequence). CDR3 in DNA: TGTGCCACCAGCAGAGAACACACCAACACTGAAGCTTTCTTT. Translating it yields CATSREHTNTEAFF.

The chain uses TRBV21-1 and TRBJ2-1; no check of the table's D call, TRBD2, against the DNA was made. TRBV21-1 is termed a pseudogene. The CDR3 has 22 amino acids. In nucleotides, the CDR3 is TGTGCCAGCAGCAAAGCTATGCTGGGACTAGCGGGAGGGCCTCTCTCCTACAATGAGCAGTTCTTC. As protein: CASSKAMLGLAGGPLSYNEQFF.